Here is one TCR beta chain with its context. What it binds is unknown. The sample originates from a study of T cells after yellow fever vaccination. Overall study context: SMART-Seq v4 Ultra Low Input prepared libraries from low-cell fractions. General observations from the study: By day 5 rather than day 15, the secondary response had peaked, though it was weaker.

The study made its TCR cDNA through 5'RACE template switching. That step introduced a universal primer site along with UMIs. Each CDR3 protein is one row after TCRdb ran MiXCR on the 5' RACE reads. This sample has around 530,000 distinct CDR3 sequences, with around 17% found just once. J was trimmed by 6 bases and V by 4 bases; bases with no gene match: 16. Germline V gene sequence: CDR1 SGHNT, CDR2 YYREEE (reference sequence). The CDR3 length is 17 residues. The chain employs TRBV5-4 and TRBJ2-5, with 9 bases aligning to TRBD2. This sequence originates from a man aged 18 to 35 who received the YFV17D yellow fever vaccine. The source was PBMCs, collected 5 to 6 days after the first yellow fever vaccination. The CDR3 here is CASSPVAGLAGAKTQYF. Here the CDR3 DNA reads TGTGCCAGCAGCCCCGTGGCGGGCTTAGCGGGGGCAAAGACCCAGTACTTC.